These 32 T cell receptor beta chains originate from one sample sequenced in a study of shared clonotypes between healthy human individuals (dated by TCRdb to 2019 to 2021). For the CD8 naive samples, CD45RO-negative cells were positively selected for CCR7, yielding a CD45RA+CCR7+ population from which TemRA cells were excluded. Receptor libraries were prepared by the immunoSEQ multiplex PCR assay. In its TCRdb copy, this immuneACCESS table keeps in-frame sequences only and misses some clones. Where compared with another copy, unresolved V genes explain less than half of these, and the others have no known cause. This sample holds roughly 2.1 million clones; just over 90% were observed only once. In total, the top ten clones hold around 1.7% of the sample. Sequenced input: naive CD8+ T cells from PBMCs. The cell subset or site tag for this specimen amounts to: CD45RA+CCR7+. The origin of the receptors is a young man in good health. Some clones in this sample may be carry-over from other donors' samples.

The rearrangement joins TRBV9 to TRBJ1-1; D call uncertain. This CDR3 has 13 amino acids. The V and J ends lost 3 bases and 4 bases respectively, with 10 bases between them. Germline V gene sequence: CDR1 SGDLS, CDR2 YYNGEE. CDR3 in amino acids: CASSAWGGTEAFF. The CDR3 DNA follows: TGTGCCAGCAGCGCCTGGGGAGGCACTGAAGCTTTCTTT.

The genes are TRBV5-1 and TRBJ1-4; D ambiguous. Germline CDR1 and CDR2: SGHRS and YFSETQ. Deletions cut 0 bases from V and 8 bases from J, with 14 bases between. The CDR3 is 15 residues long. CDR3 in DNA: TGCGCCAGCAGCTTGGTCCCGACCTTGCCCGAAAAACTGTTTTTT. Translation gives CASSLVPTLPEKLFF. Drawing the rest from reference TRBV5-1 and TRBJ1-4, the complete variable domain is KAGVTQTPRYLIKTRGQQVTLSCSPISGHRSVSWYQQTPGQGLQFLFEYFSETQRNKGNFPGRFSGRQFSNSRSEMNVSTLELGDSALYLCASSLVPTLPEKLFFGSGTQLSVL.

The chain carries TRBV19 and TRBJ2-7, with 10 positions matching TRBD2. CDR3 size: 15 residues. V lost 3 bases to trimming and J lost 3 bases; unmatched junction nucleotides: 5. Germline CDR1 and CDR2: LNHDA and SQIVND (reference sequence). The CDR3, as DNA: TGTGCCAGTAGTATTGATTTAGCGGGAGGCTACGAGCAGTACTTC. This gives the protein CASSIDLAGGYEQYF.

A few counts support this clone. The chain has TRBV7-9 and TRBJ2-1; weak D call: TRBD2 (5 bases). Trimming cost V 3 bases and J 4 bases, with 13 bases left between them. The V gene's germline CDR1 is SEHNR and CDR2 FQNEAQ (reference sequence). The CDR3 contains 15 residues. The CDR3 DNA reads TGTGCCAGCAGCTTCTCGGGATCGGGGTACAATGAGCAGTTCTTC. Its translation: CASSFSGSGYNEQFF.

The V call is TRBV7-9, the J call TRBJ1-1, with D possibly matching TRBD1 (6 bases). The V end was cut by 7 bases, the J end by 7 bases, with 10 bases between. The CDR3 length is 11 residues. Germline loops: CDR1 SEHNR, CDR2 FQNEAQ (reference sequence). The CDR3 reads CASIRGIEAFF. CDR3 nucleotide sequence: TGTGCCAGCATCAGGGGAATTGAAGCTTTCTTT.

The chain employs TRBV7-9 and TRBJ2-3; 9 nucleotides agree with TRBD2. Germline loops: CDR1 SEHNR, CDR2 FQNEAQ (reference sequence). With V trimmed by 3 bases and J by 0 bases, 10 bases remained unmatched. This CDR3 has 18 residues. This CDR3 reads CASSFHTTSGASTDTQYF. DNA for the CDR3: TGTGCCAGCAGCTTCCATACGACTAGCGGAGCTAGCACAGATACGCAGTATTTT. The full variable domain, its missing parts supplied by reference TRBV7-9 and TRBJ2-3, is DTGVSQNPRHKITKRGQNVTFRCDPISEHNRLYWYRQTLGQGPEFLTYFQNEAQLEKSRLLSDRFSAERPKGSFSTLEIQRTEQGDSAMYLCASSFHTTSGASTDTQYFGPGTRLTVL.

The rearrangement links TRBV9 to TRBJ1-2, with a tentative D call TRBD1 (5 bases). Germline V gene data show CDR1 as SGDLS and CDR2 as YYNGEE. The CDR3 has 13 residues. Between the trimmed V and J ends, which lost 5 bases and 5 bases, there was a span of 13 bases. In DNA, the CDR3 is TGTGCCAGCAGTACCGGGACCGTGTATGGCTACACCTTC. Translation gives CASSTGTVYGYTF.

This clone was observed once. This chain uses TRBV5-1 with TRBJ2-1, with 8 bases that match TRBD2. This CDR3 contains 16 residues. Germline assignment: CDR1 SGHRS and CDR2 YFSETQ. V trimming: 0 bases; J trimming: 8 bases; junction bases outside the gene matches: 10. The CDR3 loop is CASSLVAPSGYYEQFF. For the CDR3, the DNA is TGCGCCAGCAGCTTGGTTGCGCCTAGCGGGTACTATGAGCAGTTCTTC.

V usage is TRBV6-4 and J usage is TRBJ2-7, with TRBD2 matching over 10 bases. This CDR3 contains 14 residues. Germline V gene sequence: CDR1 MRHNA, CDR2 SNTAGT. V was clipped by 8 bases and J by 5 bases; unmatched bases: 9. The CDR3 sequence is CASPSGSRPDEQYF. DNA for the CDR3: TGTGCCAGCCCTAGCGGGAGCCGGCCGGACGAGCAGTACTTC.

V is TRBV9 and J is TRBJ2-3; possibly TRBD1 or TRBD2 for D (5 bases each). Germline lookup yields CDR1 SGDLS and CDR2 YYNGEE. This CDR3 region has 16 residues. V lost 3 bases and J 0 bases, leaving 14 bases between the germline ends. CDR3 region: CASSGARDPSTDTQYF. In DNA, the CDR3 is TGTGCCAGCAGCGGGGCCCGGGACCCAAGCACAGATACGCAGTATTTT.

This chain connects TRBV10-3 to TRBJ2-7; unclear D gene. CDR3 length: 13 residues. The germline V and J ends were trimmed by 4 bases and 2 bases, with 9 bases remaining between them. Germline V gene data show CDR1 as ENHRY and CDR2 as SYGVKD. The chain's CDR3 is CAISAPGAYEQYF. The DNA of the CDR3 is TGTGCCATCAGTGCGCCAGGCGCCTACGAGCAGTACTTC.

This chain links TRBV7-8 with TRBJ1-5; D may be TRBD1 (6 bases). This CDR3 has 15 residues. The ends were cut back, 1 base at V and 8 bases at J, with 15 bases in the middle. Germline assignment: CDR1 SGHVS and CDR2 FQNEAQ. The CDR3 nucleotides read TGTGCCAGCAGCTTAGAGTATACAGGGAACGAGCCCCAGCATTTT. Translated, it gives CASSLEYTGNEPQHF.

The V call is TRBV19, the J call TRBJ1-1; D gene ambiguous. Germline lookup yields CDR1 LNHDA and CDR2 SQIVND (reference sequence). With 5 bases removed from V and 4 bases from J, the gap between germline ends came to 11 bases. The CDR3 loop spans 13 amino acids. CDR3 in amino acids: CASSFAGFTEAFF. CDR3 DNA: TGTGCCAGTAGTTTTGCGGGGTTCACTGAAGCTTTCTTT.

The rearrangement links TRBV28 to TRBJ2-7; no reliable D call. The CDR3 contains 12 residues. V dropped 2 bases and J dropped 6 bases, with 8 bases sitting between them. Germline V CDR1 and CDR2: MDHEN, SYDVKM. DNA of the CDR3: TGTGCCAGCAGTTTACCACGGCTCGAGCAGTACTTC. Amino acid sequence: CASSLPRLEQYF.

A single count supports this clone. This rearrangement joins TRBV7-6 to TRBJ2-3, with D perhaps TRBD1 (6 bases). The V gene's germline CDR1 is SGHVS and CDR2 FNYEAQ. V lost 1 base and J 4 bases, leaving 18 bases between the germline ends. The CDR3 spans 17 residues. Here the CDR3 DNA reads TGTGCCAGCAGCTTAGGCGATCTTGGGGGCGGCGCAGATACGCAGTATTTT. Its translation is CASSLGDLGGGADTQYF. Variable domain in full (rest from reference TRBV7-6 and TRBJ2-3): GAGVSQSPRYKVTKRGQDVALRCDPISGHVSLYWYRQALGQGPEFLTYFNYEAQQDKSGLPNDRFSAERPEGSISTLTIQRTEQRDSAMYRCASSLGDLGGGADTQYFGPGTRLTVL.

This clone has just one count. This chain uses TRBV7-9 with TRBJ2-7; 8 bases line up with TRBD1. CDR1 is SEHNR and CDR2 is FQNEAQ in the germline V gene (reference sequence). This CDR3 has 15 amino acids. With V trimmed by 4 bases and J by 2 bases, 7 bases remained unmatched. CDR3 nucleotide sequence: TGTGCCAGCAGCTCCGGACAGGGAATCCCCTACGAGCAGTACTTC. This encodes CASSSGQGIPYEQYF.

The chain links TRBV4-3 to TRBJ2-2; 7 bases are shared with TRBD2. CDR1 is LGHNA and CDR2 is YSLEER in the germline V gene. J was trimmed by 2 bases and V by 0 bases; bases with no gene match: 6. There are 17 residues in the CDR3. CDR3 nucleotides: TGCGCCAGCAGCCAAGATGTGGCGGGAGCTAACACCGGGGAGCTGTTTTTT. Protein: CASSQDVAGANTGELFF.

The chain has TRBV6-6 and TRBJ2-3; D may correspond to TRBD1 or TRBD2 (5 bases each). The CDR3 totals 15 residues. Trimming pared 2 bases from V and 0 bases from J, leaving 9 bases between. The germline gives CDR1 MNHNY, CDR2 SVGAGI (reference sequence). The CDR3 nucleotides read TGTGCCAGCAGTTACGGGGGTACTAGCACAGATACGCAGTATTTT. Encoded protein: CASSYGGTSTDTQYF.

This clone appeared a single time. J is TRBJ2-4 and V is TRBV7-9; the match to TRBD2 covers 12 bases. The ends lost 3 bases at V and 8 bases at J; junction bases unmatched: 11. Germline V gene data show CDR1 as SEHNR and CDR2 as FQNEAQ (reference sequence). CDR3 length: 17 amino acids. CDR3 sequence reads: CASSLEWGTSGSDIQYF. CDR3 sequence (DNA): TGTGCCAGCAGCTTGGAATGGGGGACTAGCGGGTCAGACATTCAGTACTTC.

The genes are TRBV14 and TRBJ2-2; TRBD2 agrees at 8 bases. The CDR3 contains 18 residues. V lost 4 bases and J lost 2; bases outside the gene matches: 12. Per the germline V gene, CDR1 is SGHDN and CDR2 is FVKESK. The CDR3 spells CASSPLLADLYNTGELFF. Here the CDR3 DNA reads TGTGCCAGCAGCCCACTACTAGCGGACCTGTATAACACCGGGGAGCTGTTTTTT.

The gene calls are TRBV7-9 and TRBJ2-3; no firm D call. Germline CDR1 is SEHNR and CDR2 is FQNEAQ (reference sequence). Trimming stripped 5 bases from V and 2 bases from J, with 8 bases between. The CDR3 is 13 amino acids. The CDR3 loop reads CASSEANTDTQYF. As DNA, the CDR3 is TGTGCCAGCAGCGAAGCCAACACAGATACGCAGTATTTT.

The chain links TRBV9 to TRBJ1-6; tentatively, D is TRBD1 (5 bases). Germline V gives CDR1 SGDLS, CDR2 YYNGEE. The CDR3 runs 15 residues. Trimming stripped 1 base from V and 6 bases from J, with 11 bases between. The CDR3 DNA follows: TGTGCCAGCAGCGTACGACAGACCGTTAATTCACCCCTCCACTTT. Residues: CASSVRQTVNSPLHF.

This chain uses TRBV10-1 with TRBJ2-2, with 12 bases lining up with TRBD2. Germline V gene sequence: CDR1 WNHNN, CDR2 SYGVQD (reference sequence). The CDR3 contains 19 residues. V lost 1 base and J lost 4; bases outside the gene matches: 10. The chain's CDR3 is CASSEFTSTSGSVTGELFF. CDR3 coding DNA: TGCGCCAGCAGTGAGTTTACTTCGACTAGCGGGAGTGTCACCGGGGAGCTGTTTTTT.

This chain uses TRBV6-4 with TRBJ1-2; D is ambiguous. V was trimmed by 6 bases and J by 4 bases, leaving 18 bases between them. Germline-derived CDR1 and CDR2 are MRHNA and SNTAGT. The CDR3 spans 15 residues. CDR3 amino acids: CASSPGPEGLYGYTF. CDR3 DNA sequence: TGTGCCAGCAGCCCCGGACCGGAGGGCCTCTATGGCTACACCTTC.

V is TRBV19 and J is TRBJ2-2; D is uncertain. Germline assignment: CDR1 LNHDA and CDR2 SQIVND (reference sequence). V shed 5 bases and J shed 4 bases, with 11 bases lying between them. The CDR3 consists of 14 residues. For the CDR3, the DNA is TGTGCCAGTAGTCCGCTACAAGGCACCGGGGAGCTGTTTTTT. Protein sequence: CASSPLQGTGELFF.

This chain uses TRBV27 with TRBJ2-2, with a weak D call TRBD2 (5 bases). The CDR3 spans 13 residues. Germline V CDR1 and CDR2: MNHEY, SMNVEV (reference sequence). The ends were cut back, 6 bases at V and 6 bases at J, with 11 bases in the middle. The CDR3 is CASRRGRAGELFF. CDR3 DNA sequence: TGTGCCAGCAGGAGAGGGCGGGCCGGGGAGCTGTTTTTT.

CDR3 DNA: TGTGCCAGCAGCTGGCAGAGCCGCCTGGGGACCGAGCAGTACTTC. Translation: CASSWQSRLGTEQYF. This sequence joins TRBV11-2 and TRBJ2-7; D may be TRBD1 or TRBD2 (5 bases each). The CDR3 is 15 residues long. The V end lost 4 bases, the J end lost 6 bases, and 19 bases lay between the germline ends. CDR1 and CDR2 from the germline V gene are SGHAT and FQNNGV. The full variable domain, its missing parts supplied by reference TRBV11-2 and TRBJ2-7, is EAGVAQSPRYKIIEKRQSVAFWCNPISGHATLYWYQQILGQGPKLLIQFQNNGVVDDSQLPKDRFSAERLKGVDSTLKIQPAKLEDSAVYLCASSWQSRLGTEQYFGPGTRLTVT.

The genes are TRBV11-2 and TRBJ2-7; 7 nucleotides align to TRBD1. The CDR3 contains 12 residues. Germline-derived CDR1 and CDR2 are SGHAT and FQNNGV. Unmatched junction bases numbered 3, after V lost 3 bases and J lost 7 bases. The CDR3 coding sequence is TGTGCCAGCAGCTTGGGGACAGAGGAGCAGTACTTC. It specifies CASSLGTEEQYF.

The CDR3, as DNA: TGTGCCAGCAGTCCCTCCTGGGGACAGGGGCCTCAGCCCCAGCATTTT. Translated, it gives CASSPSWGQGPQPQHF. The chain has TRBV27 and TRBJ1-5; 10 positions match TRBD1. Germline loops: CDR1 MNHEY, CDR2 SMNVEV (reference sequence). V was clipped by 5 bases and J by 6 bases; unmatched bases: 10. The CDR3 loop spans 16 amino acids.

In its sample, this clone was seen once. J is TRBJ1-2 and V is TRBV27, with 8 bases matching TRBD1. This CDR3 spans 14 amino acids. V was clipped by 3 bases and J by 3 bases; unmatched bases: 3. Germline V gene sequence: CDR1 MNHEY, CDR2 SMNVEV (reference sequence). The chain's CDR3 is CASSFQGAHYGYTF. The CDR3 nucleotides read TGTGCCAGCAGTTTCCAGGGGGCTCACTATGGCTACACCTTC.

V and J are TRBV5-1 and TRBJ2-7; TRBD1 matches 7 bases. Germline V gives CDR1 SGHRS, CDR2 YFSETQ. The CDR3 runs to 14 residues. Trimming removed 7 bases from V and 3 bases from J; junction bases left unmatched: 10. CDR3 loop: CASGEGGAGYEQYF. CDR3 bases: TGCGCCAGCGGCGAAGGGGGCGCGGGCTACGAGCAGTACTTC. The full variable domain, its missing parts supplied by reference TRBV5-1 and TRBJ2-7, is KAGVTQTPRYLIKTRGQQVTLSCSPISGHRSVSWYQQTPGQGLQFLFEYFSETQRNKGNFPGRFSGRQFSNSRSEMNVSTLELGDSALYLCASGEGGAGYEQYFGPGTRLTVT.

This clone was observed once. The J gene is TRBJ1-1, the V gene TRBV4-3, with 7 positions matching TRBD1. V shed 1 base, J shed 5 bases, and the junction held 13 bases outside the gene matches. Germline V gene data show CDR1 as LGHNA and CDR2 as YSLEER. This CDR3 spans 17 amino acids. In nucleotides, the CDR3 is TGCGCCAGCAGCCAAGGATCTATTCTGACAGGGAAGACTGAAGCTTTCTTT. Its protein product is CASSQGSILTGKTEAFF.